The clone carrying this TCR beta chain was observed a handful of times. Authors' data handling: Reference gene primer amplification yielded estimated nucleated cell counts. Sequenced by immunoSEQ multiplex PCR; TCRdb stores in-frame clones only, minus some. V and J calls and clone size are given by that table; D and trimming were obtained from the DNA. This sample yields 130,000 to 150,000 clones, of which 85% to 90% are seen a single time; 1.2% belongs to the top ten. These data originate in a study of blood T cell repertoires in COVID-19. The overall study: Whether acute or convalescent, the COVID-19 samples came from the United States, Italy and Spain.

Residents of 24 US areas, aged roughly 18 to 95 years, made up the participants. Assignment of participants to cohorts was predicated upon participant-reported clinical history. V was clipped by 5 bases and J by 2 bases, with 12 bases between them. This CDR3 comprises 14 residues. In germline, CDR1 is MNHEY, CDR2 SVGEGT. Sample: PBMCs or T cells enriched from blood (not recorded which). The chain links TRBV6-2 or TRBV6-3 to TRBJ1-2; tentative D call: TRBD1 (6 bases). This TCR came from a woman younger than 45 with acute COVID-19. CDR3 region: CASSPHQGNYGYTF. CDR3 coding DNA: TGTGCCAGCAGTCCGCACCAGGGGAACTATGGCTACACCTTC.